This TCR beta chain is drawn from a study of cytomegalovirus exposure and HLA in healthy donors. This clone has more than one count but fewer than ten. Its antigen remains unknown. V lost 6 bases to trimming and J lost 3 bases; unmatched junction nucleotides: 7. Looked up from germline, CDR1 is MNHNS and CDR2 is SASEGT. The CDR3 runs to 15 residues. Study-level points and caveats: One cluster of highly shared sequence variants probably arose as a sequencing artifact.

Primers for the PCR totalled 60 Vbeta and 13 Jbeta. Generated by immunoSEQ multiplex PCR, the TCRdb table keeps only in-frame clones and is missing some. The sample carries approximately 150,000 clones, over 60% recorded once. The material sequenced was PBMCs. The TCR comes from a woman aged 25 to 39 in good health and CMV-seropositive. The chain recombines TRBV6-1 with TRBJ2-7; TRBD1 matches 11 bases. CDR3 DNA sequence: TGTGCCAGCAGGGCGGACAGGGGGCGGATCTACGAGCAGTACTTC. Translating it yields CASRADRGRIYEQYF.